A selection of T cell receptor beta chains follows, all from one sample in a study of blood T cell repertoires in COVID-19. TCRdb's copy holds only in-frame clones and misses some; the assay was immunoSEQ multiplex PCR. The sample includes some 300,000 clones, roughly 88% seen only once; the top ten take roughly 6.9%. The sample was peripheral blood. The receptors shown here come from a woman aged 25 to 39 who had recovered from COVID-19. Both conserved end residues are part of each CDR3. The D gene is left open where the match is weak.

J: TRBJ1-1
D: -
V: TRBV6-1
CDR3: CASSEEGLMNTEAFF
DNA: TGTGCCAGCAGTGAAGAGGGACTGATGAACACTGAAGCTTTCTTT

J: TRBJ2-7
D: TRBD2
V: TRBV5-1
CDR3: CASSLASGGMGEQYF
DNA: TGCGCCAGCAGCTTGGCTAGCGGGGGAATGGGCGAGCAGTACTTC

J: TRBJ2-2
D: -
V: TRBV5-1
CDR3: CASSSGTSHYTGELFF
DNA: TGCGCCAGCAGCTCCGGGACATCCCATTACACCGGGGAGCTGTTTTTT

J: TRBJ2-7
D: -
V: TRBV20-1
CDR3: CLAGSGYEQYF
DNA: TGCTTGGCGGGCAGTGGGTACGAGCAGTACTTC

J: TRBJ1-2
D: -
V: TRBV5-1
CDR3: CASSPSRQANYGYTF
DNA: TGCGCCAGCAGCCCATCAAGACAGGCTAACTATGGCTACACCTTC

J: TRBJ1-1
D: -
V: TRBV27
CDR3: CASSFNSANRMNTEAFF
DNA: TGTGCCAGCAGTTTTAATTCTGCTAACAGGATGAACACTGAAGCTTTCTTT

J: TRBJ2-5
D: TRBD2
V: TRBV15
CDR3: CATSRGLAAVGETQYF
DNA: TGTGCCACCAGCAGAGGTCTAGCGGCGGTGGGAGAGACCCAGTACTTC

J: TRBJ2-3
D: TRBD1
V: TRBV5-1
CDR3: CASSPGQGPDTQYF
DNA: TGCGCCAGCAGCCCGGGACAGGGTCCAGATACGCAGTATTTT

J: TRBJ2-7
D: TRBD1
V: TRBV6-6
CDR3: CASRSGTGGQQYF
DNA: TGTGCCAGCAGATCCGGGACAGGGGGCCAGCAGTACTTC

J: TRBJ1-5
D: TRBD1
V: TRBV5-6
CDR3: CASSPRGHDQPQHF
DNA: TGTGCCAGCAGCCCCAGGGGGCACGATCAGCCCCAGCATTTT

J: TRBJ2-1
D: TRBD2
V: TRBV27
CDR3: CASSSLAGGNEQFF
DNA: TGTGCCAGCAGTAGTCTAGCGGGGGGCAATGAGCAGTTCTTC

J: TRBJ2-7
D: -
V: TRBV5-6
CDR3: CASSPYGSSYEQYF
DNA: TGTGCCAGCAGTCCTTACGGGAGCTCCTACGAGCAGTACTTC

J: TRBJ1-5
D: TRBD1
V: TRBV28
CDR3: CASSFRQGYQPQHF
DNA: TGTGCCAGCAGCTTCAGACAGGGCTATCAGCCCCAGCATTTT